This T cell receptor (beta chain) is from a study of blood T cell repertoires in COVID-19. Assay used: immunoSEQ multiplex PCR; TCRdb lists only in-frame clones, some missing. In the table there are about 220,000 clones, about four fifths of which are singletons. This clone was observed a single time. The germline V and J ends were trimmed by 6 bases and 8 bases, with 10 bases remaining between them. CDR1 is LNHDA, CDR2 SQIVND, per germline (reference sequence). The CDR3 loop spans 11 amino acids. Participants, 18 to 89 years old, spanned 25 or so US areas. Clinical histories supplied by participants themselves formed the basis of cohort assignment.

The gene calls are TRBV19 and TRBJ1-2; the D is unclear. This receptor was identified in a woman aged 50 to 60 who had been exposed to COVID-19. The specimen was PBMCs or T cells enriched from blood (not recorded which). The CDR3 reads CASSTIWGYTF. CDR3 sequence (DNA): TGTGCCAGTAGCACTATTTGGGGCTACACCTTC.